This T cell receptor (beta chain) comes out of a study of molecular identifiers for immune sequencing clone quantification. Study outcomes and limitations: Clones above 20 RNA copies contained over 99% of effector molecules and under 1% of naive molecules.

V gave up 4 bases and J gave up 3 bases, with 17 bases separating them. The germline CDR1 and CDR2 sequences are DFQATT and SNEGSKA (reference sequence). This CDR3 spans 15 amino acids. Library preparation followed earlier protocols using designated TCR primers. TCRdb re-called the PCR reads through MiXCR, storing one row per CDR3 protein. The top ten clones hold around 0.78% of a sample with more than 550,000 distinct CDR3 sequences, about 25% of them seen once. About this clonotype itself: Antigen: not known.

This TCR derives from a human donor in good health. Some libraries in this study had Jurkat cell RNA spiked in. The chain joins TRBV20-1 to TRBJ2-3; the D gene could be TRBD1 or TRBD2 (6 bases each). Sequenced input: naive CD8+ T cells from blood, with Jurkat cell RNA spiked in. Subset: FACS-sorted CD8+CD4-CCR7+CD45RA+ naive T cells. The CDR3 region has the DNA TGCAGTGCTAAAGAGAATGGGGGGCGGACAGATACGCAGTATTTT. The encoded protein is CSAKENGGRTDTQYF.